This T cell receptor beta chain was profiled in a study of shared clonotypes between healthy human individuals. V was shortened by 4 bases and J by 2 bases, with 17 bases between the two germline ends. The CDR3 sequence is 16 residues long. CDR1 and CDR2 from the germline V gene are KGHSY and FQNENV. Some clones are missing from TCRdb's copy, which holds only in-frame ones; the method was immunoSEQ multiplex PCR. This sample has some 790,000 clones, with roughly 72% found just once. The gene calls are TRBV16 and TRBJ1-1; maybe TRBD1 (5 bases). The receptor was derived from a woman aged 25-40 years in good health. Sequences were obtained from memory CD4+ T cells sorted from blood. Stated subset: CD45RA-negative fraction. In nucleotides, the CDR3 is TGTGCCAGCAGCCTAAACGGGGCGGACTCTAACACTGAAGCTTTCTTT. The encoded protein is CASSLNGADSNTEAFF.